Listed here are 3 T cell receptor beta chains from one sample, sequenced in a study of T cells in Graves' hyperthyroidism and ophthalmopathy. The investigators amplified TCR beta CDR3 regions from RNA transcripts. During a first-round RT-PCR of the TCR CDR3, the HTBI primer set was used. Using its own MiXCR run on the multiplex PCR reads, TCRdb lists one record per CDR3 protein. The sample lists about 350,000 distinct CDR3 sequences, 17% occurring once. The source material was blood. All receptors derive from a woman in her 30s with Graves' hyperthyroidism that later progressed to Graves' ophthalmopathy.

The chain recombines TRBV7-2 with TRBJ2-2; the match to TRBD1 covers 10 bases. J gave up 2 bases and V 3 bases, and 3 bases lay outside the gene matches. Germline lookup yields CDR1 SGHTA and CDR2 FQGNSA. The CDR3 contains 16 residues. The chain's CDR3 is CASSFGTGVNTGELFF. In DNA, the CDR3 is TGTGCCAGCAGCTTCGGGACAGGGGTTAACACCGGGGAGCTGTTTTTT.

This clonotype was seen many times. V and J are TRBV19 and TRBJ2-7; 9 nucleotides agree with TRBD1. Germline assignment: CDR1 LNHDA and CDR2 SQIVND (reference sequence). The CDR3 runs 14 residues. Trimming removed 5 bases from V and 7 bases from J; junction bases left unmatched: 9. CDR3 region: CASSPTGTGIEQYF. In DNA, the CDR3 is TGTGCCAGTAGTCCTACCGGGACAGGGATTGAGCAGTACTTC.

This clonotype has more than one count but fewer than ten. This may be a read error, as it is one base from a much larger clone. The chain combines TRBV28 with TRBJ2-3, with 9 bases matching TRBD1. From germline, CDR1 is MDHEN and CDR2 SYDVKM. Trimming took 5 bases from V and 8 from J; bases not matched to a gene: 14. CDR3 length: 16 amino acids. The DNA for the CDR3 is TGTGCCAGCAGTATAGGGACAGGGTACAAGGGGGGTACGCAGTATTTT. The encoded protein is CASSIGTGYKGGTQYF.